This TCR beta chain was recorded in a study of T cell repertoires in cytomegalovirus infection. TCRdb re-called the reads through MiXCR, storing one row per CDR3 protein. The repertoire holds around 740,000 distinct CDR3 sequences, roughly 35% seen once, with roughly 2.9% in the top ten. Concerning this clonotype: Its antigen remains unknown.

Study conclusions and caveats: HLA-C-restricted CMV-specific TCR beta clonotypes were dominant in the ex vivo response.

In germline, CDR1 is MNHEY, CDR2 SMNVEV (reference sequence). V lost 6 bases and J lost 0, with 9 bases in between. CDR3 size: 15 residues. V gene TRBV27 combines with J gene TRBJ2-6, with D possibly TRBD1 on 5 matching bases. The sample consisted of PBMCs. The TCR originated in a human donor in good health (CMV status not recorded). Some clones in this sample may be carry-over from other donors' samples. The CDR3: CASRGVSSGANVLTF. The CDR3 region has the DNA TGTGCCAGCAGAGGGGTTAGCTCTGGGGCCAACGTCCTGACTTTC.